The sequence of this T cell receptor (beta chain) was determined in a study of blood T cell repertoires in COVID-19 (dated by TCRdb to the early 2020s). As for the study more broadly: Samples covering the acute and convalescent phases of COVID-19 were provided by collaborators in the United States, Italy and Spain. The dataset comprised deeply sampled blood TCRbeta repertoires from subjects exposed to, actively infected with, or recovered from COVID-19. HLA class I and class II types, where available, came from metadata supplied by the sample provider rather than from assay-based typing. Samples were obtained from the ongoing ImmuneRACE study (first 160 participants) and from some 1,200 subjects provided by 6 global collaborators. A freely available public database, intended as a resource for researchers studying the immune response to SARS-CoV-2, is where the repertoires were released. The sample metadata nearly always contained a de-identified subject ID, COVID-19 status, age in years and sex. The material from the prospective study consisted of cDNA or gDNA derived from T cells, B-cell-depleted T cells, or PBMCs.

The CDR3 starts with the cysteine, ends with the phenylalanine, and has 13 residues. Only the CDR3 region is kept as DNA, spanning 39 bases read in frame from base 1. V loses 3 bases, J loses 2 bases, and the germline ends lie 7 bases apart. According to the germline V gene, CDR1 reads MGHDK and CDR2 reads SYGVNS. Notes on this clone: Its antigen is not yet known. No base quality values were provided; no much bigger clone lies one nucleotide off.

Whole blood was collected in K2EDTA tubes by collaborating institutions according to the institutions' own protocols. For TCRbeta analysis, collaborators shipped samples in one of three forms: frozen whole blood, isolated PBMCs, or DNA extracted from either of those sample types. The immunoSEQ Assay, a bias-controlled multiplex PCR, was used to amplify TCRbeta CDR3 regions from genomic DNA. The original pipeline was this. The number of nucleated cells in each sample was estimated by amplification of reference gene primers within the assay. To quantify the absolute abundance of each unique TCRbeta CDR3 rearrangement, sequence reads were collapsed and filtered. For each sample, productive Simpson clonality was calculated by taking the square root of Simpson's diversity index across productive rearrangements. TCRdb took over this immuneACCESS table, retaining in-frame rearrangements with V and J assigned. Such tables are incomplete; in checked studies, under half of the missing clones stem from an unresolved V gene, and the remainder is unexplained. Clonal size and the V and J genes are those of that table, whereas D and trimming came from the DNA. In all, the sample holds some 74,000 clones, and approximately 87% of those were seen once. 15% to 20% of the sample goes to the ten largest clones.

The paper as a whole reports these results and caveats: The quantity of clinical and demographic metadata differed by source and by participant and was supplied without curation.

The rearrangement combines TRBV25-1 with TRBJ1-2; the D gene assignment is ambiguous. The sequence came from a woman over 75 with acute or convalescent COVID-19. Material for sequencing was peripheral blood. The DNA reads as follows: TGTGCCAGCAGTGACGCAACAAACTATGGCTACACCTTC. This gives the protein CASSDATNYGYTF.